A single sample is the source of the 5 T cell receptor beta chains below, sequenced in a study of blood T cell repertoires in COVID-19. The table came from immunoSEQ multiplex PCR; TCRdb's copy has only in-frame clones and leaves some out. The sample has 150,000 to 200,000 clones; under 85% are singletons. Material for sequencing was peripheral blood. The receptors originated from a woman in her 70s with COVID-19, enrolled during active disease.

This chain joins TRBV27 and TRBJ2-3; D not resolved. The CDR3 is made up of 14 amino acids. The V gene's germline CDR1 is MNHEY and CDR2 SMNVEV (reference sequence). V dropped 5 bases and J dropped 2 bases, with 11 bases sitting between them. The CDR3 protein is CASSPRLPTDTQYF. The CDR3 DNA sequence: TGTGCCAGCAGTCCCCGACTCCCCACAGATACGCAGTATTTT.

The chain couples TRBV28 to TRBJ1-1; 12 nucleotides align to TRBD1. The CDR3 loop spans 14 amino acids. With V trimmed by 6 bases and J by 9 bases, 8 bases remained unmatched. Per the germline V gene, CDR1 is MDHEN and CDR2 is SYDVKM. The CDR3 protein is CASRGPGQGAKAFF. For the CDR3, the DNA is TGTGCCAGCAGGGGGCCGGGACAGGGGGCGAAAGCTTTCTTT.

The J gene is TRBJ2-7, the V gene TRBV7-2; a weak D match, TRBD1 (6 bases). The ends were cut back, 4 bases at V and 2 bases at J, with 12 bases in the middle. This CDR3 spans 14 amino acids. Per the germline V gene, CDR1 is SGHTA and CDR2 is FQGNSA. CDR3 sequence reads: CASSSQTGAYEQYF. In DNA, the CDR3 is TGTGCCAGCAGCTCCCAGACAGGCGCCTACGAGCAGTACTTC. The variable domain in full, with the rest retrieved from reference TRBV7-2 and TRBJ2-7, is GAGVSQSPSNKVTEKGKDVELRCDPISGHTALYWYRQSLGQGLEFLIYFQGNSAPDKSGLPSDRFSAERTGGSVSTLTIQRTQQEDSAVYLCASSSQTGAYEQYFGPGTRLTVT.

This chain's CDR3 is CASRMEFYEKLFF. The CDR3, as DNA: TGTGCCAGTAGGATGGAGTTCTATGAAAAACTGTTTTTT. The chain is built from TRBV19 and TRBJ1-4; no reliable D call. V lost 6 bases and J lost 6, with 11 bases in between. The germline CDR1 and CDR2 sequences are LNHDA and SQIVND (reference sequence). The CDR3 runs 13 residues.

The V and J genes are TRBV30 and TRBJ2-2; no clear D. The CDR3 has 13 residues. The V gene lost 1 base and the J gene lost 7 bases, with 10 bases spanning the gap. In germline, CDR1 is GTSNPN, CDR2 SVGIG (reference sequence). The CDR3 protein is CAWSGFTGGELFF. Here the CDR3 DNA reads TGTGCCTGGAGTGGCTTTACGGGCGGGGAGCTGTTTTTT.